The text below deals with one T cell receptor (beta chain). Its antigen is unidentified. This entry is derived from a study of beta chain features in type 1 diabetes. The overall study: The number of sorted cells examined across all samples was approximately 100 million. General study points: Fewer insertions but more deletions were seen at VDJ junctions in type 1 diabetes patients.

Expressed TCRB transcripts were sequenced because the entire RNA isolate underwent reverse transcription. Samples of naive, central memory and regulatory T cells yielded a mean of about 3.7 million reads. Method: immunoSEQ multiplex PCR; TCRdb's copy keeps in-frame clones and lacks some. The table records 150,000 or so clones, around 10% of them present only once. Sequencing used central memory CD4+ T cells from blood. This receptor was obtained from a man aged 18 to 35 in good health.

The CDR3 spells CASSLERGSSPLHF. The CDR3, as DNA: TGTGCCAGCAGCTTAGAGAGGGGATCTTCACCCCTCCACTTT. The chain recombines TRBV7-6 with TRBJ1-6; perhaps TRBD1 as D (5 bases). V dropped 1 base and J dropped 9 bases, with 10 bases sitting between them. The germline gives CDR1 SGHVS, CDR2 FNYEAQ. CDR3 size: 14 residues.